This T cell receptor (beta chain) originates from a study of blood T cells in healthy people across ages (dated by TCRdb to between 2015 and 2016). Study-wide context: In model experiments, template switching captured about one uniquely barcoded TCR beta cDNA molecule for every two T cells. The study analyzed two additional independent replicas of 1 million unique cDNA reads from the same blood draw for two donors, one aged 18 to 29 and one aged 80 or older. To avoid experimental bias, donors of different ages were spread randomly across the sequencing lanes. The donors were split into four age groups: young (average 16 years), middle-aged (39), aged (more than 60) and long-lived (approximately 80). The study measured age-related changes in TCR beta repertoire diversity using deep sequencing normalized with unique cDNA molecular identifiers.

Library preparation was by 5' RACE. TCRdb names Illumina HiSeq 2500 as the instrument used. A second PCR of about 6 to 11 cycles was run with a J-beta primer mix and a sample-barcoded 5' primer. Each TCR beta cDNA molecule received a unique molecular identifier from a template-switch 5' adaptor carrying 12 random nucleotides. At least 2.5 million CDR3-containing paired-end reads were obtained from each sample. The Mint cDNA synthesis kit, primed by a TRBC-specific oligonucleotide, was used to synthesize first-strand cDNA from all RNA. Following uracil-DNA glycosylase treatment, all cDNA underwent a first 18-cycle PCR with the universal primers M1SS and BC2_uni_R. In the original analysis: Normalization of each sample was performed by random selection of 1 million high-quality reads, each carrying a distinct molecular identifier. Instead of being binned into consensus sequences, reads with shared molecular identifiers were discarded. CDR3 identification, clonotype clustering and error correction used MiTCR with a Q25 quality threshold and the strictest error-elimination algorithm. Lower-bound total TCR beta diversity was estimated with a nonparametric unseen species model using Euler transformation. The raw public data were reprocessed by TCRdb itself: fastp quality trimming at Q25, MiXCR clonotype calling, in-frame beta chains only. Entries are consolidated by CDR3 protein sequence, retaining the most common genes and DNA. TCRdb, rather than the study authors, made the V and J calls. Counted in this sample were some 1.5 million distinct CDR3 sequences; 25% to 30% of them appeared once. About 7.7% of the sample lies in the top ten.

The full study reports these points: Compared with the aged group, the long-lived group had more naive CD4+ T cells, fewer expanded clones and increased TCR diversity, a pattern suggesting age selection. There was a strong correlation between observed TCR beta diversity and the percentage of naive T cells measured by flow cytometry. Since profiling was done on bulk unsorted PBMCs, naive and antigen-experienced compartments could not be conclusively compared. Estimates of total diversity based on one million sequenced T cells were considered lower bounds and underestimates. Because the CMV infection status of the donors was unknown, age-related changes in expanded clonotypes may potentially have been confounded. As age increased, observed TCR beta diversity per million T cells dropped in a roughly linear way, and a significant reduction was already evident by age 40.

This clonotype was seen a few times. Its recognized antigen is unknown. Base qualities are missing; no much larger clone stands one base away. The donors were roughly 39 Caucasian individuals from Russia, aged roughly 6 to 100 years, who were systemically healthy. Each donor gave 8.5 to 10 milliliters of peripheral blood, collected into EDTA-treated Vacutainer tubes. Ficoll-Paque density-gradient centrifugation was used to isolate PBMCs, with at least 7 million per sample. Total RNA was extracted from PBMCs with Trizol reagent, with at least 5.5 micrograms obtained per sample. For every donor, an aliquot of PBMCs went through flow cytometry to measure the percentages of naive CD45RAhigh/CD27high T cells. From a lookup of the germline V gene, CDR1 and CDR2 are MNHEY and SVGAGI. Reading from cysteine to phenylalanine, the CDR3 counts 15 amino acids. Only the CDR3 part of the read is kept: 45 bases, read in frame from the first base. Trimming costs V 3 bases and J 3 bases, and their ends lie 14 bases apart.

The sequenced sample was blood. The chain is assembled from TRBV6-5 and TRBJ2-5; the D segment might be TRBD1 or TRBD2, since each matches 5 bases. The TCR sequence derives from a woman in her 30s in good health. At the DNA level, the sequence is TGTGCCAGCAGTTATTGGGACCCAGGCAAAGAGACCCAGTACTTC. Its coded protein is CASSYWDPGKETQYF.